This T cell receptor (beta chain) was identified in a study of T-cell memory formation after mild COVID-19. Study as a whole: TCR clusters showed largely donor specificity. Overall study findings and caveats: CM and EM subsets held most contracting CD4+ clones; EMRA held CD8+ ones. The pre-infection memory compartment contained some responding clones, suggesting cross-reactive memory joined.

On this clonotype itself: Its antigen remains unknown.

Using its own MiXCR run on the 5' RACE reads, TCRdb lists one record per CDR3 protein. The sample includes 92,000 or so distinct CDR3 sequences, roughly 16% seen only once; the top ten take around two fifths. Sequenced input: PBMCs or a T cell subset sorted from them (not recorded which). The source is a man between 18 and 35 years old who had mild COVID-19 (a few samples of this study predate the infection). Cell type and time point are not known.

CDR3 DNA sequence: TGTGCCAGCAGTGAATGGGCGGGGGGGCCAGGAGATACGCAGTATTTT. Residues: CASSEWAGGPGDTQYF. The V call is TRBV6-1, the J call TRBJ2-3, with 9 bases fitting TRBD2. The V gene's germline CDR1 is MNHNS and CDR2 SASEGT. The CDR3 is 16 amino acids. V lost 2 bases and J lost 5; bases outside the gene matches: 8.